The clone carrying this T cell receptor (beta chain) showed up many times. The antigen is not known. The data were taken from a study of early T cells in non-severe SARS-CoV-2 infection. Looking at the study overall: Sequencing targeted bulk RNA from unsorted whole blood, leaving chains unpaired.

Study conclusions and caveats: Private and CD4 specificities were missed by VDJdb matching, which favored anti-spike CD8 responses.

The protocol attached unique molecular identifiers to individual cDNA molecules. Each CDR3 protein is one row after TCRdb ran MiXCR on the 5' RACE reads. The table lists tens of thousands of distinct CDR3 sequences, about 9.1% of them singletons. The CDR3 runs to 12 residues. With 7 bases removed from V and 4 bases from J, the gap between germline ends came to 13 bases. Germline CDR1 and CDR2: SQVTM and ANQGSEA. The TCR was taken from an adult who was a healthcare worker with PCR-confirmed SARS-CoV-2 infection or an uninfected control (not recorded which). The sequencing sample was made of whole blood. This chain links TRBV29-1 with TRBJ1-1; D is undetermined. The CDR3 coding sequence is TGCAGCGCAGAGCGTGTGGCCACTGAAGCTTTCTTT. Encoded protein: CSAERVATEAFF. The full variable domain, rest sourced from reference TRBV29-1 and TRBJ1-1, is SAVISQKPSRDICQRGTSLTIQCQVDSQVTMMFWYRQQPGQSLTLIATANQGSEATYESGFVIDKFPISRPNLTFSTLTVSNMSPEDSSIYLCSAERVATEAFFGQGTRLTVV.